The rows below give T cell receptor beta chains drawn from one sample of a study of early T cells in non-severe SARS-CoV-2 infection. Using its own MiXCR run on the 5' RACE reads, TCRdb lists one record per CDR3 protein. This sample has roughly 52,000 distinct CDR3 sequences, with under 7.5% found just once. The sequences come from whole blood, collected at baseline. The receptors were gathered from an adult who was a healthcare worker with PCR-confirmed SARS-CoV-2 infection or an uninfected control (not recorded which). Both conserved end residues are part of each CDR3. The D gene is left open where the match is weak. Only some rows state a clone size, as once, few, many or a class for expanded clones.

TRBV18,14,TRBD1,TRBJ2-7,few,CASSRGTDSYEQYF,TGTGCCAGCTCGAGAGGGACAGACTCCTACGAGCAGTACTTC
TRBV12-3/TRBV12-4,13,-,TRBJ1-6,many,CASSFSYNSPLHF,TGTGCCAGCAGTTTTTCCTATAATTCACCCCTCCACTTT
TRBV14,14,TRBD1,TRBJ2-5,few,CASSQEQGRETQYF,TGTGCCAGCAGCCAAGAACAGGGGAGAGAGACCCAGTACTTC
TRBV30,12,TRBD1,TRBJ1-6,-,CAWNRGGSPLHF,TGTGCCTGGAACAGGGGAGGTTCACCCCTCCACTTT
TRBV18,14,TRBD1,TRBJ1-1,many,CASSIRQGANEAFF,TGTGCCAGCTCAATAAGACAGGGGGCAAATGAAGCTTTCTTT
TRBV11-2,14,TRBD2,TRBJ2-3,many,CASSSRTSSDTQYF,TGTGCCAGCAGCTCTAGGACTAGCTCCGATACGCAGTATTTT
TRBV3-1,15,-,TRBJ2-3,many,CASSQRAVSTDTQYF,TGTGCCAGCAGCCAGCGGGCGGTTAGCACAGATACGCAGTATTTT
TRBV28,13,-,TRBJ2-2,few,CASSLLGTGELFF,TGTGCCAGCAGTTTGTTAGGCACCGGGGAGCTGTTTTTT
TRBV19,15,-,TRBJ1-2,-,CASSARRQVPNGYTF,TGTGCCAGTAGTGCGAGGAGACAGGTACCGAATGGCTACACCTTC
TRBV30,13,TRBD1,TRBJ1-1,many,CAWIRQGAGRAFF,TGTGCCTGGATTCGACAGGGCGCGGGTCGGGCTTTCTTT
TRBV29-1,13,TRBD1,TRBJ2-5,many,CSAAQGARETQYF,TGCAGCGCCGCGCAGGGGGCGAGAGAGACCCAGTACTTC
TRBV6-5,17,TRBD1,TRBJ2-3,many,CASSYSTGGVQVDTQYF,TGTGCCAGCAGTTACTCCACAGGGGGCGTTCAGGTAGATACGCAGTATTTT
TRBV20-1,13,-,TRBJ1-2,many,CSARDKGGDGYTF,TGCAGTGCTAGAGATAAGGGGGGAGATGGCTACACCTTC
TRBV12-3/TRBV12-4,15,-,TRBJ1-4,-,CASSLVPRPGEKLFF,TGTGCCAGCAGTTTGGTTCCCAGGCCCGGTGAAAAACTGTTTTTT
TRBV18,14,-,TRBJ1-1,many,CASSNLRDNTEAFF,TGTGCCAGCTCAAATCTGAGAGACAACACTGAAGCTTTCTTT
TRBV24-1,15,-,TRBJ1-5,few,CATSLWLNSNQPQHF,TGTGCCACCAGTCTATGGCTGAATAGCAATCAGCCCCAGCATTTT
TRBV28,14,-,TRBJ1-5,-,CASSWGRARQPQHF,TGTGCCAGCAGTTGGGGAAGGGCTCGACAGCCCCAGCATTTT
TRBV6-2/TRBV6-3,15,-,TRBJ1-5,many,CASSYDGRSNQPQHF,TGTGCCAGCAGTTACGATGGGAGGAGCAATCAGCCCCAGCATTTT
TRBV5-1,15,-,TRBJ1-2,many,CASSLIPSVNYGYTF,TGCGCCAGCAGCTTGATACCCTCGGTAAACTATGGCTACACCTTC
TRBV12-3/TRBV12-4,15,-,TRBJ1-4,many,CASSWTVTTNEKLFF,TGTGCCAGCAGTTGGACGGTAACAACTAATGAAAAACTGTTTTTT
TRBV7-3,13,-,TRBJ2-2,-,CASSTHNSGELFF,TGTGCCAGCAGCACCCACAACTCCGGGGAGCTGTTTTTT
TRBV5-1,13,-,TRBJ1-5,many,CASSAKPQQPQHF,TGCGCCAGCAGCGCAAAGCCTCAGCAGCCCCAGCATTTT
TRBV7-2,15,TRBD1,TRBJ1-5,many,CASSLRTGGNQPQHF,TGTGCCAGCAGCTTACGAACAGGGGGCAATCAGCCCCAGCATTTT
TRBV20-1,13,-,TRBJ2-7,many,CSAFMGNSYEQYF,TGCAGCGCGTTTATGGGTAATTCCTACGAGCAGTACTTC
TRBV20-1,13,TRBD1,TRBJ1-2,many,CSASSGDRVGYTF,TGCAGTGCTAGTTCGGGGGACAGGGTAGGCTACACCTTC
TRBV7-8,14,-,TRBJ2-7,many,CASSLPGVAYEQYF,TGTGCCAGCAGCTTACCGGGGGTCGCCTACGAGCAGTACTTC
TRBV7-2,16,-,TRBJ2-5,few,CASSLADRPQIWTQYF,TGTGCCAGCAGCTTGGCAGACCGGCCCCAGATTTGGACCCAGTACTTC
TRBV7-2,14,-,TRBJ2-6,many,CASSSQPGANVLTF,TGTGCCAGCAGCTCCCAACCTGGGGCCAACGTCCTGACTTTC
TRBV3-1,15,TRBD2,TRBJ2-1,many,CASSQGLGIYNEQFF,TGTGCCAGCAGCCAGGGACTAGGGATCTACAATGAGCAGTTCTTC
TRBV3-1,14,-,TRBJ2-7,many,CASSQDGMGYEQYF,TGTGCCAGCAGCCAAGATGGCATGGGCTACGAGCAGTACTTC
TRBV18,22,TRBD1,TRBJ2-1,many,CASSQTHLGGQGPRLSYNEQFF,TGTGCCAGCTCTCAAACTCATCTGGGGGGACAGGGCCCTCGTTTATCCTACAATGAGCAGTTCTTC
TRBV11-2,16,-,TRBJ2-1,many,CASSLDLTGTYNEQFF,TGTGCCAGCAGCTTAGACCTAACAGGGACCTACAATGAGCAGTTCTTC
TRBV11-2,15,-,TRBJ2-1,-,CASSSPGTYYNEQFF,TGTGCCAGCAGCTCACCCGGGACTTACTACAATGAGCAGTTCTTC
TRBV29-1,14,TRBD2,TRBJ2-7,many,CSVTSGFPSYEQYF,TGCAGCGTCACTAGCGGGTTTCCATCCTACGAGCAGTACTTC
TRBV12-3/TRBV12-4,14,TRBD2,TRBJ2-1,many,CASSGGAKYNEQFF,TGTGCCAGCAGCGGGGGGGCGAAATACAATGAGCAGTTCTTC
TRBV5-4,16,TRBD2,TRBJ2-3,-,CASNNGGFLSTDTQYF,TGTGCCAGCAACAACGGGGGGTTCCTTAGCACAGATACGCAGTATTTT
TRBV5-1,16,TRBD2,TRBJ2-2,many,CASSVTSGGNTGELFF,TGCGCCAGCAGCGTAACTAGCGGGGGAAACACCGGGGAGCTGTTTTTT
TRBV6-5,15,TRBD1,TRBJ2-1,many,CASSLGQGAPNEQFF,TGTGCCAGCAGTTTGGGACAGGGGGCGCCGAATGAGCAGTTCTTC
TRBV29-1,14,-,TRBJ2-2,few,CSVRQVNKGGELFF,TGCAGCGTTCGACAGGTTAACAAAGGCGGGGAGCTGTTTTTT